One and the same sample provided the 4 T cell receptor beta chains below, sequenced in a study of cytomegalovirus exposure and HLA in healthy donors. The primer mix had 60 Vbeta and 13 Jbeta primers. The assay was immunoSEQ multiplex PCR, and TCRdb's table has in-frame clones only and misses some. The sample yields under 150,000 clones, more than 60% seen once. Source material: PBMCs. All receptors derive from a woman under 30 in good health and CMV-seronegative.

V is TRBV19 and J is TRBJ1-1; 7 bases line up with TRBD1. Germline loops: CDR1 LNHDA, CDR2 SQIVND (reference sequence). With 7 bases clipped from V and 0 bases from J, the junction kept 11 bases outside the gene matches. The CDR3 spans 16 residues. The chain's CDR3 is CASIRDRKLMNTEAFF. CDR3 in DNA: TGTGCCAGTATCCGGGACAGAAAATTAATGAACACTGAAGCTTTCTTT.

This clone was counted between two and nine times. The V and J genes are TRBV7-9 and TRBJ2-1; possible D gene TRBD1, 8 bases. CDR3 length: 17 amino acids. Trimming left V 3 bases short and J 0 bases short, with 15 bases between. Germline CDR1 SEHNR, CDR2 FQNEAQ (reference sequence). The CDR3, as DNA: TGTGCCAGCAGCTTCCACAGGGGGACTACCTCCTACAATGAGCAGTTCTTC. Its protein is CASSFHRGTTSYNEQFF.

The V gene is TRBV7-2, the J gene TRBJ2-1, with 7 bases matching TRBD2. Germline values: CDR1 SGHTA, CDR2 FQGNSA. V shed 5 bases, J shed 4 bases, and the junction held 11 bases outside the gene matches. The CDR3 has 16 amino acids. The CDR3 DNA sequence: TGTGCCAGCAGCCTGACAACTAGCGCCTTTTACAATGAGCAGTTCTTC. Translation: CASSLTTSAFYNEQFF.

CDR3 region: CASSAGSLGNQPQHF. For the CDR3, the DNA is TGTGCCAGCAGCGCAGGCAGTTTGGGCAATCAGCCCCAGCATTTT. The chain joins TRBV9 to TRBJ1-5; D is undetermined. The CDR3 has 15 amino acids. Germline lookup yields CDR1 SGDLS and CDR2 YYNGEE. Trimming pared 3 bases from V and 2 bases from J, leaving 12 bases between.